The source of this T cell receptor beta chain is a study of blood T cell repertoires in COVID-19. At the level of the study: Specimens from acute and convalescent COVID-19 originated in the United States, Italy and Spain. From T cells, B-cell-depleted T cells, or PBMCs came the material, which was cDNA or gDNA.

Germline CDR1 is MDHEN and CDR2 is SYDVKM. The CDR3 consists of 16 residues. Trimming cost V 4 bases and J 4 bases; bases outside gene matches: 10. Original data processing: Reference gene primers were amplified, and this amplification served to estimate nucleated cell counts. The data were produced by immunoSEQ multiplex PCR, yet TCRdb's version contains in-frame clones alone and is incomplete. V and J calls and clone size come straight from that table; D and trimming were deduced from the DNA. There are 60,000 to 80,000 clones in the sample; roughly 85% occur only once, and approximately 23% lies in the top ten.

The source of this sequence is a man aged 45-60 years with acute or convalescent COVID-19. The rearrangement joins TRBV28 to TRBJ1-5; TRBD1 matches 7 bases. The sequencing sample was made of peripheral blood. CDR3 DNA sequence: TGTGCCAGCAGTTCAACCCGGGACAGCCAAAATCAGCCCCAGCATTTT. Translated, it gives CASSSTRDSQNQPQHF.